This T cell receptor (beta chain) was identified during a study of CD8 T cells in Susac syndrome (dated by TCRdb to the late 2010s). Regarding the research as a whole: The study used repertoire sequencing to test whether antigen drove CD8+ T cell activation and differentiation in Susac syndrome.

Turning to this clonotype: Its antigen is still unknown. No quality values exist for individual bases; no much larger clone is one base distant.

Results and caveats for the whole study, not just this receptor: The TCR sequencing and HLA analysis was acknowledged to have included a relatively small number of individuals.

RNA was extracted with the RNeasy kit and about 0.5 to 1 ug was reverse transcribed using random hexamers. The immunoSEQ multiplex PCR assay, which covers 54 Vbeta and 13 Jbeta segments, was used to amplify TCR beta CDR3 regions. To correct PCR amplification bias, a synthetic template baseline was used for both primer optimization and computational correction. Processing in the source paper ran as follows. Reads were annotated to V, D and J genes according to IMGT and were analyzed with immunoSEQ Analyzer, with only productive sequences retained. To calculate clonality, Shannon entropy was normalized by log2 of the number of productive unique sequences and then subtracted from one. For each patient and control, public and private clones were evaluated within the 100 most prevalent clones. Clones were defined as Susac-specific if absent from the healthy and MS cohorts, from approximately 1,100 published viral clones and from other ImmuneACCESS disease sequences. Clones were called with MiXCR by TCRdb after fastp trimmed the public reads at Q25, and only in-frame beta chains were retained. Each entry merges the rows of one CDR3 protein and shows their most common DNA and genes. These V and J calls rely on TCRdb rather than the paper's analysis. The sample table shows about 160,000 distinct CDR3 sequences, and around 93% are seen once. The ten most abundant clones make up 0.12% to 0.15% of the sample.

Peripheral blood CD8+ and CD4+ T cells from healthy donors, Susac syndrome patients and multiple sclerosis patients were profiled by high-throughput TCR beta sequencing. Healthy donors were included as age- and sex-matched controls. Bulk CD8+ and CD4+ T cells were purified by magnetic negative isolation, whereas CD8+ TEMRA cells were enriched by FACS. Blood was collected in EDTA tubes and processed within 24 hours, with PBMCs isolated through density gradient centrifugation. PBMCs intended for TCR sequencing were cryopreserved in liquid nitrogen and thawed later in a water bath at 37 degrees C. The sorted or isolated CD4+, CD8+ and CD8+ TEMRA cells had a purity of 90% or higher. The sequencing input was CD4+ T cells from PBMCs. This receptor was identified in a human donor in good health.

This receptor carries the CDR3 CASIPPNRGTGELFF. The sequenced DNA is TGTGCCAGTATCCCCCCGAACAGGGGCACCGGGGAGCTGTTTTTT. The rearrangement joined TRBV19 to TRBJ2-2; 7 of the junction bases match TRBD1. Looking up the germline V gene (reference sequence) yields CDR1 LNHDA and CDR2 SQIVND. The V end gives up 7 bases and the J end 4 bases, leaving 9 bases in the junction not matched to a gene. The CDR3 runs 15 amino acids, cysteine and phenylalanine included. CDR3 DNA only is kept here, 45 bases in frame from base 1.